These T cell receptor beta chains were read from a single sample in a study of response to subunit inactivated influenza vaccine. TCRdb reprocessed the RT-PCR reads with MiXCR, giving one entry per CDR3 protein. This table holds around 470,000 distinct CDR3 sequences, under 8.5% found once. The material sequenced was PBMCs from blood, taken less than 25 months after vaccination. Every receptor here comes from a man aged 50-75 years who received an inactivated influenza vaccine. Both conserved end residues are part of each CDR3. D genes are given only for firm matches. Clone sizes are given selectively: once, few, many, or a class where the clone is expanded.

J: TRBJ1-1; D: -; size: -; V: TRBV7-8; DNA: TGTGCCAGCAGCGTCAGGGGAGGGAGGACTGAAGCTTTCTTT; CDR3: CASSVRGGRTEAFF
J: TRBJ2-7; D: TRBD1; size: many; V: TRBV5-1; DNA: TGCGCCAGCAGTTACGGGACAGGGCGTGGGGGGTACGAGCAGTACTTC; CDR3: CASSYGTGRGGYEQYF
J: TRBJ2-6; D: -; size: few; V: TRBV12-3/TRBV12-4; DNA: TGTGCCAGCAGTTCAGTGTCCTCTGGGGCCAACGTCCTGACTTTC; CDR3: CASSSVSSGANVLTF
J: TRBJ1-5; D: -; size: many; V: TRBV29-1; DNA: TGCAGCGTTTTAGGTTCGCTAGGAGGGTTTCAGCCCCAGCATTTT; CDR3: CSVLGSLGGFQPQHF
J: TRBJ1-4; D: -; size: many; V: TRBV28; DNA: TGTGCCAGCAGTTTGGGAAGAAAAAATGAAAAACTGTTTTTT; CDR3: CASSLGRKNEKLFF
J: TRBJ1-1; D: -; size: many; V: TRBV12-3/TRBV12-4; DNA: TGTGCCAGCAGTTTAAGGGGGGTACAGAACACTGAAGCTTTCTTT; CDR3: CASSLRGVQNTEAFF
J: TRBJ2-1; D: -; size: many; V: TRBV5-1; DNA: TGCGCCAGCAGCGGAGAGGGTGGTAGGTCCTACAATGAGCAGTTCTTC; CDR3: CASSGEGGRSYNEQFF
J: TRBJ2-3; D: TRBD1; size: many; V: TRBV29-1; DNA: TGCACCATATCAGGGGGAAGGACAGATACGCAGTATTTT; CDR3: CTISGGRTDTQYF
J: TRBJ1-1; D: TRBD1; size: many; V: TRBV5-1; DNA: TGCGCCAGCAGCCCAATGGGACAGGGGATGAACACTGAAGCTTTCTTT; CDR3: CASSPMGQGMNTEAFF
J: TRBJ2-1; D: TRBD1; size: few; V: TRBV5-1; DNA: TGCGCCAGCAGCTTTGGACAGGGGAGGGATGAGCAGTTCTTC; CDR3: CASSFGQGRDEQFF
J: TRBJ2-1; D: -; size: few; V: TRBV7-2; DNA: TGTGCCAGCAGAAGTGGGTCGGGTTACAATGAGCAGTTCTTC; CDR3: CASRSGSGYNEQFF
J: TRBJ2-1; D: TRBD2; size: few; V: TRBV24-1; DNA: TGTGCCACCAGTGTATTGGGGGGGAACAATGAGCAGTTCTTC; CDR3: CATSVLGGNNEQFF
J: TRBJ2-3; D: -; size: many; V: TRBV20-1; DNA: TGCAGTGCTAGAGATCCCAGGAGCACAGATACGCAGTATTTT; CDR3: CSARDPRSTDTQYF
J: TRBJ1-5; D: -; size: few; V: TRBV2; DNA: TGTGCCAGCAGGCCATGGGGTAATCAGCCCCAGCATTTT; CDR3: CASRPWGNQPQHF
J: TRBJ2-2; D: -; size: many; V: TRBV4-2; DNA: TGTGCCAGCAGCCAAAATTCCAGGGACGGCGGGGAGCTGTTTTTT; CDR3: CASSQNSRDGGELFF
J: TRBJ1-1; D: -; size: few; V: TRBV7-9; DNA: TGTGCCAGCAGCCCGGTCTTGAACACTGAAGCTTTCTTT; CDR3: CASSPVLNTEAFF
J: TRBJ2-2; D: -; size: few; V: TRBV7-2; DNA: TGTGCCAGCAGCTTAGCAGGGGCGACGAACACCGGGGAGCTGTTTTTT; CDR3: CASSLAGATNTGELFF
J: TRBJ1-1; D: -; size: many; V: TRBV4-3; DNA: TGCGCCAGCAGCCGCCCAGACACTGAAGCTTTCTTT; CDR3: CASSRPDTEAFF
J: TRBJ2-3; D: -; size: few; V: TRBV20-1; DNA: TGCAGTGAATACCTGGCGACAGATACGCAGTATTTT; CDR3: CSEYLATDTQYF
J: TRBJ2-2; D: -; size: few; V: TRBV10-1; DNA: TGCGCCAGCAGTGAGGAAGGCATGAACACCGGGGAGCTGTTTTTT; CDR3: CASSEEGMNTGELFF
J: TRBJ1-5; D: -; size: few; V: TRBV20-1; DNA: TGCAGTGCTAGAGTCGGAGAACTTAGTCAGCCCCAGCATTTT; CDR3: CSARVGELSQPQHF
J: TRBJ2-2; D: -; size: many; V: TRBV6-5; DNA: TGTGCCAGCAGTTACAGGGGGGACGGGGAGCTGTTTTTT; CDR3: CASSYRGDGELFF
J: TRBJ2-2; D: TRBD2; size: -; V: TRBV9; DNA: TGTGCCAGCAGCGTAGGTCTGGGACTAGGGAACACCGGGGAGCTGTTTTTT; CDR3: CASSVGLGLGNTGELFF
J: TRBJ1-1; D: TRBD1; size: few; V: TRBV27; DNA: TGTGCCAGCAGTCAATCGACAGGGGCGGGCACTGAAGCTTTCTTT; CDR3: CASSQSTGAGTEAFF
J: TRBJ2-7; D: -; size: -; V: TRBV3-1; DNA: TGTGCCAGCAGCCAATTTGACGAGCAGTACTTC; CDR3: CASSQFDEQYF
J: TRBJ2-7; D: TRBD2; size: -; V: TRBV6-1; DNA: TGTGCCAGCAGTCCAAGCGGGAGTTTATCCTACGAGCAGTACTTC; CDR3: CASSPSGSLSYEQYF
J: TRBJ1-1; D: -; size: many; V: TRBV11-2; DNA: TGTGCCAGCAGGGGGACGAGGAGACCACGAACTGAAGCTTTCTTT; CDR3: CASRGTRRPRTEAFF
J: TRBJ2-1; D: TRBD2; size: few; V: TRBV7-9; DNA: TGTGCCAGCAGCTCCTTTCCTACTAGCGGGTACTACAATGAGCAGTTCTTC; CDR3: CASSSFPTSGYYNEQFF
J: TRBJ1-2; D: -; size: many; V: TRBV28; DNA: TGTGCCAGCAGGGGACTGGGTCCCTATGGCTACACCTTC; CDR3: CASRGLGPYGYTF
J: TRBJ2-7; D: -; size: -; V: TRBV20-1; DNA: TGCAGTGCCAGGAATGCCTACGAGCAGTACTTC; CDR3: CSARNAYEQYF